The rows below give T cell receptor beta chains drawn from one sample of a study of blood T cell repertoires in COVID-19. Here immunoSEQ multiplex PCR was the method, and the copy in TCRdb shows in-frame clones only, minus some. The sample gives approximately 94,000 clones, roughly 85% of which show up once; over 10% is in the top ten. The sample comprised peripheral blood. The receptors shown here come from a woman in her 70s with acute or convalescent COVID-19. The CDR3 runs from the conserved cysteine through the conserved F or W. A D gene is named only where the DNA matches it firmly. The size entry is marked missing in some rows and otherwise reads once, few, many or a size class.

J gene: TRBJ1-3
clone size: few
D gene: TRBD1
V gene: TRBV5-8
CDR3 protein: CASSLTGGGNTIYF
CDR3 DNA: TGTGCCAGCAGCTTAACAGGGGGTGGAAACACCATATATTTT

J gene: TRBJ1-1
clone size: .
D gene: TRBD1
V gene: TRBV5-1
CDR3 protein: CASSTGDRGWGTEAFF
CDR3 DNA: TGCGCCAGCAGCACAGGGGACAGGGGATGGGGCACTGAAGCTTTCTTT

J gene: TRBJ1-2
clone size: few
D gene: .
V gene: TRBV7-3
CDR3 protein: CASSAGPNYGYTF
CDR3 DNA: TGTGCCAGCAGCGCGGGCCCTAACTATGGCTACACCTTC

J gene: TRBJ2-1
clone size: few
D gene: .
V gene: TRBV7-3
CDR3 protein: CASSLIQSSYNEQFF
CDR3 DNA: TGTGCCAGCAGCTTAATACAGAGCTCCTACAATGAGCAGTTCTTC

J gene: TRBJ1-4
clone size: .
D gene: TRBD1
V gene: TRBV5-5
CDR3 protein: CASSLSQDRHSVKLFF
CDR3 DNA: TGTGCCAGCAGCTTGAGCCAGGACAGGCACTCTGTTAAACTGTTTTTT

J gene: TRBJ1-4
clone size: .
D gene: TRBD1
V gene: TRBV10-3
CDR3 protein: CAISDAGGLNEKLFF
CDR3 DNA: TGTGCCATCAGTGATGCAGGGGGCCTCAATGAAAAACTGTTTTTT

J gene: TRBJ1-6
clone size: few
D gene: .
V gene: TRBV7-2
CDR3 protein: CASSLTSDSGNSPLHF
CDR3 DNA: TGTGCCAGCAGCTTAACTTCGGACAGTGGGAACTCACCCCTCCACTTT

J gene: TRBJ1-1
clone size: .
D gene: .
V gene: TRBV6-1
CDR3 protein: CASSEGGHTEAFF
CDR3 DNA: TGTGCCAGCAGTGAAGGAGGGCACACTGAAGCTTTCTTT

J gene: TRBJ2-1
clone size: .
D gene: TRBD2
V gene: TRBV12-5
CDR3 protein: CASAVTSGGANEQFF
CDR3 DNA: TGTGCTAGTGCCGTGACTAGCGGGGGGGCCAATGAGCAGTTCTTC

J gene: TRBJ1-1
clone size: once
D gene: .
V gene: TRBV25-1
CDR3 protein: CASSLTGDTEAFF
CDR3 DNA: TGTGCCAGCAGCCTCACCGGGGACACTGAAGCTTTCTTT

J gene: TRBJ2-3
clone size: .
D gene: TRBD2
V gene: TRBV19
CDR3 protein: CASRGLAGAPEMSDTQYF
CDR3 DNA: TGTGCCAGTAGGGGACTAGCGGGGGCCCCAGAGATGTCAGATACGCAGTATTTT

J gene: TRBJ1-2
clone size: .
D gene: .
V gene: TRBV30
CDR3 protein: CAWSFDRQSRYTF
CDR3 DNA: TGTGCCTGGAGTTTCGATCGACAGTCACGCTACACCTTC

J gene: TRBJ1-4
clone size: .
D gene: .
V gene: TRBV10-2
CDR3 protein: CASRETVWEKLFF
CDR3 DNA: TGCGCCAGCAGGGAGACGGTTTGGGAAAAACTGTTTTTT

J gene: TRBJ2-1
clone size: .
D gene: TRBD1
V gene: TRBV5-8
CDR3 protein: CASSLQGPYNEQFF
CDR3 DNA: TGTGCCAGCAGCTTACAGGGGCCCTACAATGAGCAGTTCTTC

J gene: TRBJ1-1
clone size: .
D gene: TRBD1
V gene: TRBV6-5
CDR3 protein: CASTGQGVNTEAFF
CDR3 DNA: TGTGCCAGCACTGGACAGGGGGTGAACACTGAAGCTTTCTTT

J gene: TRBJ1-1
clone size: .
D gene: TRBD1
V gene: TRBV19
CDR3 protein: CASSSLGTGEAFF
CDR3 DNA: TGTGCCAGTAGTAGCCTCGGGACAGGCGAAGCTTTCTTT

J gene: TRBJ2-3
clone size: few
D gene: .
V gene: TRBV5-4
CDR3 protein: CASSLDPGSLTDTQYF
CDR3 DNA: TGTGCCAGCAGCTTGGATCCGGGTTCCTTGACAGATACGCAGTATTTT

J gene: TRBJ1-5
clone size: .
D gene: TRBD1
V gene: TRBV29-1
CDR3 protein: CSVPGQGGNQPQHF
CDR3 DNA: TGCAGCGTGCCGGGACAGGGGGGAAATCAGCCCCAGCATTTT

J gene: TRBJ1-1
clone size: .
D gene: .
V gene: TRBV7-9
CDR3 protein: CASKVPGEGTEAFF
CDR3 DNA: TGTGCCAGCAAGGTTCCGGGTGAGGGCACTGAAGCTTTCTTT

J gene: TRBJ2-1
clone size: .
D gene: .
V gene: TRBV2
CDR3 protein: CASSDPGWGNEQFF
CDR3 DNA: TGTGCCAGCAGTGATCCGGGGTGGGGAAATGAGCAGTTCTTC

J gene: TRBJ1-1
clone size: few
D gene: .
V gene: TRBV9
CDR3 protein: CASSPRDTPGAFF
CDR3 DNA: TGTGCCAGCAGCCCTCGAGACACACCCGGAGCTTTCTTT

J gene: TRBJ1-2
clone size: .
D gene: .
V gene: TRBV6-6
CDR3 protein: CASTDRGESNYGYTF
CDR3 DNA: TGTGCCAGCACCGACCGGGGGGAAAGTAACTATGGCTACACCTTC

J gene: TRBJ1-2
clone size: once
D gene: .
V gene: TRBV18
CDR3 protein: CASSPRNRPGTWGYTF
CDR3 DNA: TGTGCCAGCTCACCACGAAACCGGCCAGGCACGTGGGGCTACACCTTC

J gene: TRBJ1-1
clone size: once
D gene: TRBD1
V gene: TRBV11-3
CDR3 protein: CASSKTGGNTEAFF
CDR3 DNA: TGTGCCAGCAGCAAAACAGGGGGGAACACTGAAGCTTTCTTT

J gene: TRBJ2-3
clone size: few
D gene: .
V gene: TRBV2
CDR3 protein: CASTPEGGRLDTQYF
CDR3 DNA: TGTGCCAGCACACCGGAGGGGGGGCGCTTAGATACGCAGTATTTT

J gene: TRBJ2-1
clone size: .
D gene: TRBD1
V gene: TRBV11-2
CDR3 protein: CASSRQGLGVGNEQFF
CDR3 DNA: TGTGCCAGCAGCCGACAGGGATTGGGAGTAGGCAATGAGCAGTTCTTC

J gene: TRBJ1-2
clone size: few
D gene: .
V gene: TRBV11-2
CDR3 protein: CASSSRGTLDYGYTF
CDR3 DNA: TGTGCCAGCAGCAGCCGGGGTACGTTGGACTATGGCTACACCTTC

J gene: TRBJ2-2
clone size: .
D gene: .
V gene: TRBV19
CDR3 protein: CASSIVRQGRDTGELFF
CDR3 DNA: TGTGCCAGTAGTATAGTCCGGCAGGGCAGGGACACCGGGGAGCTGTTTTTT

J gene: TRBJ2-2
clone size: once
D gene: TRBD1
V gene: TRBV5-1
CDR3 protein: CASSSTVQGAVTGELFF
CDR3 DNA: TGCGCCAGCAGTTCGACAGTCCAGGGGGCGGTCACCGGGGAGCTGTTTTTT

J gene: TRBJ2-5
clone size: few
D gene: TRBD2
V gene: TRBV18
CDR3 protein: CASSPLAGTLETQYF
CDR3 DNA: TGTGCCAGCTCACCACTAGCGGGGACATTGGAGACCCAGTACTTC

J gene: TRBJ2-3
clone size: .
D gene: TRBD1
V gene: TRBV28
CDR3 protein: CASLTRGLSSTDTQYF
CDR3 DNA: TGTGCCAGCCTAACGAGGGGGCTTTCTAGCACAGATACGCAGTATTTT

J gene: TRBJ1-4
clone size: .
D gene: TRBD1
V gene: TRBV24-1
CDR3 protein: CATSDGTDKGKLFF
CDR3 DNA: TGTGCCACCAGTGACGGGACAGATAAGGGAAAACTGTTTTTT

J gene: TRBJ2-1
clone size: .
D gene: .
V gene: TRBV18
CDR3 protein: CASSPPPSSYNEQFF
CDR3 DNA: TGTGCCAGCTCACCACCCCCTAGCTCCTACAATGAGCAGTTCTTC

J gene: TRBJ1-1
clone size: .
D gene: .
V gene: TRBV5-1
CDR3 protein: CASSLGAGNTEAFF
CDR3 DNA: TGCGCCAGCAGCTTGGGAGCAGGGAACACTGAAGCTTTCTTT

J gene: TRBJ2-3
clone size: .
D gene: .
V gene: TRBV10-3
CDR3 protein: CATHPGSTDTQYF
CDR3 DNA: TGTGCCACTCACCCAGGAAGCACAGATACGCAGTATTTT

J gene: TRBJ1-4
clone size: .
D gene: .
V gene: TRBV11-2
CDR3 protein: CASSLGGQNNEKLFF
CDR3 DNA: TGTGCCAGCAGCTTAGGTGGGCAGAATAATGAAAAACTGTTTTTT

J gene: TRBJ2-2
clone size: .
D gene: .
V gene: TRBV2
CDR3 protein: CASIPLEASSTGELFF
CDR3 DNA: TGTGCCAGCATCCCCCTCGAGGCGTCGAGCACCGGGGAGCTGTTTTTT

J gene: TRBJ1-2
clone size: .
D gene: TRBD1
V gene: TRBV6-5
CDR3 protein: CASERTGDGYTF
CDR3 DNA: TGTGCCAGCGAGCGGACAGGGGATGGCTACACCTTC

J gene: TRBJ2-5
clone size: .
D gene: TRBD2
V gene: TRBV19
CDR3 protein: CASSTQRGSAETQYF
CDR3 DNA: TGTGCCAGTAGTACGCAGCGGGGGAGCGCAGAGACCCAGTACTTC

J gene: TRBJ2-7
clone size: .
D gene: .
V gene: TRBV5-1
CDR3 protein: CASRGTNEYLEQYF
CDR3 DNA: TGCGCCAGCAGGGGGACAAACGAGTATCTCGAGCAGTACTTC

J gene: TRBJ2-7
clone size: .
D gene: TRBD1
V gene: TRBV2
CDR3 protein: CASSLRDRDYEQYF
CDR3 DNA: TGTGCCAGCAGTCTCCGGGACAGGGACTACGAGCAGTACTTC

J gene: TRBJ2-2
clone size: few
D gene: TRBD1
V gene: TRBV5-1
CDR3 protein: CASSLSTGEPGYNTGELFF
CDR3 DNA: TGCGCCAGCAGCTTGTCGACAGGGGAGCCGGGGTATAACACCGGGGAGCTGTTTTTT

J gene: TRBJ1-5
clone size: once
D gene: .
V gene: TRBV12-3/TRBV12-4
CDR3 protein: CASSLAQHQPQHF
CDR3 DNA: TGTGCCAGCAGTTTAGCACAGCATCAGCCCCAGCATTTT

J gene: TRBJ1-3
clone size: once
D gene: .
V gene: TRBV11-3
CDR3 protein: CASSPDSSGNTIYF
CDR3 DNA: TGTGCCAGCAGCCCGGACAGCTCTGGAAACACCATATATTTT

J gene: TRBJ1-2
clone size: .
D gene: TRBD1
V gene: TRBV6-5
CDR3 protein: CASSPTGTATYGYTF
CDR3 DNA: TGTGCCAGCAGCCCGACAGGGACGGCCACCTATGGCTACACCTTC

J gene: TRBJ1-2
clone size: .
D gene: .
V gene: TRBV19
CDR3 protein: CASSPSPYGYTF
CDR3 DNA: TGTGCCAGTAGTCCTAGTCCCTATGGCTACACCTTC

J gene: TRBJ1-1
clone size: .
D gene: TRBD1
V gene: TRBV4-3
CDR3 protein: CASSQTGGTGVTEAFF
CDR3 DNA: TGCGCCAGCAGCCAAACAGGCGGGACAGGGGTTACTGAAGCTTTCTTT